This T cell receptor beta chain was identified during a study of T cells in women clearing cervical HPV infection. Study overall: Case blood drawn at lesion detection; control blood after infection cleared. HLA type stays a possible confounder, typing being limited.

In the case of this clone: Its antigen is unidentified. The read finishes 3 residues shy of the CDR3 end, and the germline J gene is used to complete it.

Study-wide findings and caveats: Timing of associations relative to infection is unclear; T-cell subsets were not isolated.

Dot-blot hybridization genotyped cervical HPV amplified with MY09/MY11 PCR. Germline CDR1 reads DFQATT; CDR2 reads SNEGSKA (reference sequence). CDR3 length equals 11 residues. Trimming shortened V by 1 base and J by 2 bases, and 2 bases separated the two germline ends. The method was immunoSEQ multiplex PCR; TCRdb's version includes in-frame clones alone and lacks a portion of them. The specimen's table records about 23,000 clones. This chain connects TRBV20-1 to TRBJ1-1; D unresolved. The sequence derives from a woman between 18 and 75 years old with a cervical HPV16 infection that either progressed to CIN3+ or cleared (not recorded which). Sequenced material: blood buffy coat. The CDR3 DNA, read in part, is TGCAGTGCTAGAGTAAACACTGAA. This translates into CSARVNTE. The whole CDR3 protein is CSARVNTEAFF.